These T cell receptor beta chains were read from a single sample in a study of beta chain features in type 1 diabetes. Profiled with immunoSEQ multiplex PCR; TCRdb holds only in-frame clones, not every one. The data show 680,000 or so clones, around 16% seen once. The sample comprised naive CD4+ T cells from blood. These receptors were obtained from a man aged 18 to 29 in good health. Both conserved end residues are part of each CDR3. D genes are given only for firm matches. A row's size may be missing; if present it is once, few, many or a size class.

>few|TRBV9|TRBJ2-7|TRBD2
TGTGCCAGCAGCGCTGGGACTAGCGGGACCACACTAAGATACGAGCAGTACTTC
CASSAGTSGTTLRYEQYF
>-|TRBV4-3|TRBJ2-3|TRBD1
TGCGCCAGCAGCCCGAGGGGGCAGGGAATATCCACTAGCACAGATACGCAGTATTTT
CASSPRGQGISTSTDTQYF
>-|TRBV7-6|TRBJ2-5|-
TGTGCCAGCAGCTTGGGGGTCTGGGAGACCCAGTACTTC
CASSLGVWETQYF
>-|TRBV15|TRBJ2-7|TRBD1
TGTGCCACCAGCAGAGAGGGGACAGGGAACTACGAGCAGTACTTC
CATSREGTGNYEQYF
>-|TRBV7-3|TRBJ1-3|-
TGTGCCAGCAGCCCGCTGCAAGGGGACACCATATATTTT
CASSPLQGDTIYF
>few|TRBV19|TRBJ2-1|TRBD2
TGTGCCAGTCGACGGAGGACTAGCGGGAGTACCTCCTACAATGAGCAGTTCTTC
CASRRRTSGSTSYNEQFF
>few|TRBV7-2|TRBJ1-6|-
TGTGCCAGCAGCCCCCAGAGCGGGGACCGGTCACCCCTCCACTTT
CASSPQSGDRSPLHF
>few|TRBV27|TRBJ2-3|TRBD1
TGTGCCAGCAGTACGTTCGACAGGGACCTCAGAACGCAGTATTTT
CASSTFDRDLRTQYF
>-|TRBV4-3|TRBJ2-1|-
TGCGCCAGCAGTCCGGACGGGACCGCCAATGAGCAGTTCTTC
CASSPDGTANEQFF
>few|TRBV18|TRBJ2-7|TRBD1
TGTGCCAGCTCACCACCGACTATGGGGACAGGGACCTACGAGCAGTACTTC
CASSPPTMGTGTYEQYF
>few|TRBV28|TRBJ2-6|TRBD1
TGTGCCAGCAAGACAGGGGTAAGAGGTGGGGCCAACGTCCTGACTTTC
CASKTGVRGGANVLTF
>-|TRBV7-8|TRBJ1-1|TRBD1
TGTGCCAGCAGCTTAGTCACCATGACAGGGATGAACACTGAAGCTTTCTTT
CASSLVTMTGMNTEAFF
>few|TRBV10-3|TRBJ2-2|-
TGTGCCATCCGCGGTGGGGCTGGTACCGGGGAGCTGTTTTTT
CAIRGGAGTGELFF
>few|TRBV7-8|TRBJ1-6|TRBD1
TGTGCCAGCAGCTTACGGACAGGGAAGGACAATTCACCCCTCCACTTT
CASSLRTGKDNSPLHF
>-|TRBV13|TRBJ2-7|-
TGTGCCAGCAGCCTCCTCGGTAGTTGGAGGCCAGCCTACGAGCAGTACTTC
CASSLLGSWRPAYEQYF
>-|TRBV18|TRBJ1-1|TRBD1
TGTGCCAGCTCACCGATTGGACAGGCGGGATGGAACACTGAAGCTTTCTTT
CASSPIGQAGWNTEAFF
>-|TRBV7-9|TRBJ2-3|-
TGTGCCAGCACGTCCCGGGACAGCACAGATACGCAGTATTTT
CASTSRDSTDTQYF
>-|TRBV29-1|TRBJ1-1|TRBD1
TGCAGCGCTGAGGGGACAGGGGGCTTCGAGAACACTGAAGCTTTCTTT
CSAEGTGGFENTEAFF
>-|TRBV30|TRBJ2-2|TRBD2
TGTGCCTGGAGCAACCCGGGAGGGGGGAAGGCTACCGGGGAGCTGTTTTTT
CAWSNPGGGKATGELFF
>few|TRBV6-7|TRBJ1-4|-
TGTGCCAGCAGTTACACCTACTCGGGACAAGATGAAAAACTGTTTTTT
CASSYTYSGQDEKLFF
>-|TRBV7-6|TRBJ2-1|-
TGTGCCAGCAGCTTCAGGGGTTTATACAATGAGCAGTTCTTC
CASSFRGLYNEQFF
>few|TRBV11-1|TRBJ2-7|-
TGTGCCAGCAGCTTAGGTCCTGGCAGAGAAAGCGAGCAGTACTTC
CASSLGPGRESEQYF
>-|TRBV10-3|TRBJ1-1|-
TGTGCCATCAGTGACATCCAGATGAACACTGAAGCTTTCTTT
CAISDIQMNTEAFF
>-|TRBV10-3|TRBJ2-7|TRBD1
TGTGCCATCAGCGGGACAGAGTACGAGCAGTACTTC
CAISGTEYEQYF
>-|TRBV5-4|TRBJ1-1|-
TGTGCCAGCAGCCCCGGTCTCGGGGGAGGTTTCAGAAACACTGAAGCTTTCTTT
CASSPGLGGGFRNTEAFF
>-|TRBV7-9|TRBJ2-5|-
TGTGCCAGCAGCTTAGTTGGACACTCCCAAGAGACCCAGTACTTC
CASSLVGHSQETQYF
>-|TRBV2|TRBJ2-1|TRBD2
TGTGCCAGCAAGGGAGCGGGAGAAAGGTCTGAGCAGTTCTTC
CASKGAGERSEQFF
>few|TRBV6-5|TRBJ2-7|-
TGTGCCAGCAGTTACTCAGGAGCCCCGGGCCCCTACGAGCAGTACTTC
CASSYSGAPGPYEQYF
>-|TRBV18|TRBJ1-2|-
TGTGCCAGCTCTTTAATAGGACCAGAGAGTGCCTATGGCTACACCTTC
CASSLIGPESAYGYTF
>few|TRBV7-6|TRBJ2-7|-
TGTGCCAGCAGCTTAGCCGTGGGGGCTCCCTACGAGCAGTACTTC
CASSLAVGAPYEQYF
>few|TRBV11-2|TRBJ2-5|TRBD1
TGTGCCAGCAGCTTAGGAGACAGGGACGAAGAGACCCAGTACTTC
CASSLGDRDEETQYF
>few|TRBV4-2|TRBJ2-1|TRBD2
TGTGCCAGCAGCCAAGAAGGGCCACTAGCGGGGGTCCTTTATGAGCAGTTCTTC
CASSQEGPLAGVLYEQFF
>-|TRBV9|TRBJ1-1|-
TGTGCCAGCAGCGCAGACCTTCGGGGTTCGAACACTGAAGCTTTCTTT
CASSADLRGSNTEAFF
>few|TRBV5-1|TRBJ1-4|-
TGCGCCAGCAGCTTGGAAGTTTCCCCAACTAATGAAAAACTGTTTTTT
CASSLEVSPTNEKLFF